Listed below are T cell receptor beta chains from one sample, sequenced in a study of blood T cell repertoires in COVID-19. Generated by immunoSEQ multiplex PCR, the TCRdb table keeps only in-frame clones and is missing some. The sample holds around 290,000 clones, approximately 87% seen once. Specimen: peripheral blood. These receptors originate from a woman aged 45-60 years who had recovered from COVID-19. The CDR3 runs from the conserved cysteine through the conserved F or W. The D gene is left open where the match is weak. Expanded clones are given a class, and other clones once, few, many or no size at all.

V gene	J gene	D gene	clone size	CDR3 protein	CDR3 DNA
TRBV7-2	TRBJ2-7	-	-	CASSDLGSSYEQYF	TGTGCCAGCAGCGACTTGGGGAGCTCCTACGAGCAGTACTTC
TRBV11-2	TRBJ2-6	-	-	CASSSQGTGANVLTF	TGTGCCAGCAGCTCCCAGGGTACTGGGGCCAACGTCCTGACTTTC
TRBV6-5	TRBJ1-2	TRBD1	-	CASSYLGQGNYGYTF	TGTGCCAGCAGTTACTTAGGACAGGGGAACTATGGCTACACCTTC
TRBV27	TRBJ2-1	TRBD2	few	CASSSWTLAEGAGEQFF	TGTGCCAGCAGTTCCTGGACCCTAGCGGAGGGAGCGGGCGAGCAGTTCTTC
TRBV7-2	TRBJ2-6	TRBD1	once	CASSLSGQGFSGANVLTF	TGTGCCAGCAGCTTATCGGGACAGGGCTTCTCTGGGGCCAACGTCCTGACTTTC
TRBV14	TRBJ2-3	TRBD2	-	CASSEPGTTMRTETQYF	TGTGCCAGCAGCGAACCCGGGACTACCATGCGCACAGAAACGCAGTATTTT
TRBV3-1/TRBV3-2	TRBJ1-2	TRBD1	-	CASSQWEGQDNYGYTF	TGTGCCAGCAGCCAATGGGAGGGACAGGATAACTATGGCTACACCTTC
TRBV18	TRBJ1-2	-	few	CASSPMQAGHGYTF	TGTGCCAGCTCACCAATGCAGGCAGGCCATGGCTACACCTTC
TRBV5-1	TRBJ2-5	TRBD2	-	CASSPLAGETQYF	TGCGCCAGCAGCCCACTAGCGGGGGAGACCCAGTACTTC
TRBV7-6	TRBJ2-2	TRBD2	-	CASSPWTSSPGELFF	TGTGCCAGCAGCCCCTGGACTAGTTCGCCCGGGGAGCTGTTTTTT
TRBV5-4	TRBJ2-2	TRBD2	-	CASSLVGAGGNTGELFF	TGTGCCAGCAGCTTGGTGGGAGCGGGAGGAAACACCGGGGAGCTGTTTTTT
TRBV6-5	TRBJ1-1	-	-	CASSLSGYTEAFF	TGTGCCAGCAGTTTGTCAGGTTACACTGAAGCTTTCTTT
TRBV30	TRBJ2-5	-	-	CAWTNKETQYF	TGTGCCTGGACTAATAAGGAGACCCAGTACTTC
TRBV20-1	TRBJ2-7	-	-	CSASEGQTNYEQYF	TGCAGTGCTAGTGAAGGACAGACCAACTACGAGCAGTACTTC
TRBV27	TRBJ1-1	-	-	CASSFLGDTEAFF	TGTGCCAGCAGTTTTCTCGGGGACACTGAAGCTTTCTTT
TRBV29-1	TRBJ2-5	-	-	CSVEEGETQYF	TGCAGCGTGGAGGAAGGGGAGACCCAGTACTTC
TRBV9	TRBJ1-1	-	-	CASSVGHDTEAFF	TGTGCCAGCAGCGTAGGGCATGACACTGAAGCTTTCTTT
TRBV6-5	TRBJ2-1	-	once	CASSYTFGIRGNEQFF	TGTGCCAGCAGTTATACTTTCGGGATCAGGGGCAATGAGCAGTTCTTC
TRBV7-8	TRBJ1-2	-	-	CASSYRESDYGYTF	TGTGCCAGCAGCTACAGGGAGAGTGACTATGGCTACACCTTC
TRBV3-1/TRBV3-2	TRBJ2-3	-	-	CASSQRPGTDTQYF	TGTGCCAGCAGCCAGAGGCCTGGCACAGATACGCAGTATTTT
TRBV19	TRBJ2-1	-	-	CASSLRDYNEQFF	TGTGCCAGTAGTCTCAGGGATTACAATGAGCAGTTCTTC
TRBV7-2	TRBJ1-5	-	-	CASSLAGRNQPQHF	TGTGCCAGCAGCTTAGCTGGCAGAAATCAGCCCCAGCATTTT
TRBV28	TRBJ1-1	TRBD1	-	CASSIGTGVNTEAFF	TGTGCCAGCAGCATCGGAACAGGGGTAAACACTGAAGCTTTCTTT
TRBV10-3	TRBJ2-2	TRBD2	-	CAISESASGRIHGELFF	TGTGCCATCAGTGAGTCGGCTAGCGGGAGAATCCACGGGGAGCTGTTTTTT
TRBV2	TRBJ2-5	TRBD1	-	CAQPPLTGEETQYF	TGTGCCCAACCGCCCCTGACAGGGGAAGAGACCCAGTACTTC
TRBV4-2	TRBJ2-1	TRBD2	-	CASSQKAGGRNNEQFF	TGTGCCAGCAGCCAAAAAGCGGGAGGTCGGAACAATGAGCAGTTCTTC
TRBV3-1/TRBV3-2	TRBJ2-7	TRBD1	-	CASSQWTGGEDEQYF	TGTGCCAGCAGCCAATGGACAGGGGGTGAGGACGAGCAGTACTTC
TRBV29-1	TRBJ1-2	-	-	CSVVQGIGYTF	TGCAGCGTTGTACAGGGTATTGGCTACACCTTC
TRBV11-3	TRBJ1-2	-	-	CASSLGGGPNYGYTF	TGTGCCAGCAGCTTAGGGGGGGGACCTAACTATGGCTACACCTTC
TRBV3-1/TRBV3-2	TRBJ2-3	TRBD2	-	CASSQDHLAGPLDTQYF	TGTGCCAGCAGCCAAGATCACCTAGCGGGCCCCTTGGACACGCAGTATTTT
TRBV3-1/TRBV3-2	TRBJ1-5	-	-	CASSQAGQPQHF	TGTGCCAGCAGCCAAGCAGGACAGCCCCAGCATTTT
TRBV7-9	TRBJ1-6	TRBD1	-	CASSSTQGAAPLHF	TGTGCCAGCAGCTCAACACAGGGGGCGGCACCCCTCCACTTT
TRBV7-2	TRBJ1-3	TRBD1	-	CASSEQGSGNTIYF	TGTGCCAGCAGCGAACAGGGGTCTGGAAACACCATATATTTT
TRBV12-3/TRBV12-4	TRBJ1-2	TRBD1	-	CASSLRTGYGYTF	TGTGCCAGCAGCCTTAGGACAGGCTATGGCTACACCTTC
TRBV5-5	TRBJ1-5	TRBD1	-	CASSPNRGAEPQHF	TGTGCCAGCAGCCCGAACAGGGGCGCAGAACCCCAGCATTTT
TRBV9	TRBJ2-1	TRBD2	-	CASSVETSGGAYNEQFF	TGTGCCAGCAGCGTAGAAACTAGCGGGGGTGCCTACAATGAGCAGTTCTTC
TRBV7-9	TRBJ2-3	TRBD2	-	CASSPVLAADTQYF	TGTGCCAGCAGCCCCGTTCTAGCGGCAGATACGCAGTATTTT
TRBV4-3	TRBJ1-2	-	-	CASSQVTGSNYGYTF	TGCGCCAGCAGCCAAGTGACAGGCAGTAACTATGGCTACACCTTC
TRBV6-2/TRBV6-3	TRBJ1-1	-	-	CASSRPTGNTEAFF	TGTGCCAGCAGTAGACCCACAGGGAACACTGAAGCTTTCTTT
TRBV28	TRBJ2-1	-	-	CASSGLSEQFF	TGTGCCAGCAGTGGCTTAAGTGAGCAGTTCTTC
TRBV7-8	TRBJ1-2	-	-	CASSFDQDGYTF	TGTGCCAGCAGCTTCGACCAGGATGGCTACACCTTC
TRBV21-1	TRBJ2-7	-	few	CASSRDSPNEQYF	TGTGCCAGCAGCCGGGACTCACCTAACGAGCAGTACTTC
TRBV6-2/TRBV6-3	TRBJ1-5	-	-	CASSVYSNQPQHF	TGTGCCAGCAGTGTTTATAGCAATCAGCCCCAGCATTTT
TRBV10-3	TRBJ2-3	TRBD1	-	CAISEGRGPDTQYF	TGTGCCATCAGTGAGGGCAGGGGGCCAGATACGCAGTATTTT
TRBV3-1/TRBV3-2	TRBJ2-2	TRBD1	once	CASSLTGAAGELFF	TGTGCCAGCAGCCTAACAGGGGCGGCCGGGGAGCTGTTTTTT
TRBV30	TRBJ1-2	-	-	CAWSFLYGYTF	TGTGCCTGGAGTTTCCTCTATGGCTACACCTTC
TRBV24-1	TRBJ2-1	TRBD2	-	CATSDFGGRHYNEQFF	TGTGCCACCAGTGATTTCGGCGGGAGGCATTACAATGAGCAGTTCTTC
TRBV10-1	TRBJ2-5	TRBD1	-	CASSVSGGETQYF	TGCGCCAGCAGTGTTTCAGGGGGCGAGACCCAGTACTTC
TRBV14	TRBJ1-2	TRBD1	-	CASSHWDRAGYTF	TGTGCCAGCAGCCATTGGGACAGGGCTGGCTACACCTTC
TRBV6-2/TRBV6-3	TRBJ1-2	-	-	CASSYGIGDIANYGYTF	TGTGCCAGCAGTTACGGAATCGGGGACATAGCTAACTATGGCTACACCTTC
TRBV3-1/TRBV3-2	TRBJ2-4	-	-	CASSRPGTNSDF	TGTGCCAGCAGCCGTCCCGGGACAAATTCAGACTTC